This entry is about one T cell receptor beta chain. TCRdb keeps only in-frame clones here, not all; method: immunoSEQ multiplex PCR. This repertoire shows about 68,000 clones, more than 90% found once; its top ten account for roughly 2.1%. The data are from a study of T cell changes during pregnancy in multiple sclerosis. There are 14 residues in the CDR3. CDR1 is LNHDA and CDR2 is SQIVND in the germline V gene (reference sequence). V shed 5 bases and J shed 1 base, with 11 bases lying between them. The receptor was isolated from a female donor with multiple sclerosis, enrolled in a pregnancy study. The specimen comprised peripheral blood, sampled in the first trimester of pregnancy. The chain recombines TRBV19 with TRBJ1-1, with D perhaps matching TRBD1 (5 bases). The CDR3 protein is CASSFRQPNTEAFF. The CDR3 DNA is TGTGCCAGTAGTTTCAGACAGCCGAACACTGAAGCTTTCTTT. The variable domain in full, with the rest retrieved from reference TRBV19 and TRBJ1-1, is DGGITQSPKYLFRKEGQNVTLSCEQNLNHDAMYWYRQDPGQGLRLIYYSQIVNDFQKGDIAEGYSVSREKKESFPLTVTSAQKNPTAFYLCASSFRQPNTEAFFGQGTRLTVV.